A selection of T cell receptor beta chains follows, all from one sample in a study of cytomegalovirus exposure and HLA in healthy donors. Profiling relied on immunoSEQ multiplex PCR, and the TCRdb table lists in-frame clones only, not all of them. The sample carries about 98,000 clones, more than 60% recorded once. The sample taken for sequencing was PBMCs. The receptors derive from a man between 18 and 29 years old in good health and CMV-seropositive. CDR3s include the opening cysteine and the closing phenylalanine or tryptophan. The D gene is left open where the match is weak. Clone size is shown for a subset of rows, as once, few, many or a class of expanded clone.

clone_size j_call d_call v_call cdr3_aa cdr3_nt
NA TRBJ1-2 NA TRBV30 CAWISLPGYYGYTF TGTGCCTGGATTTCACTCCCAGGATACTATGGCTACACCTTC
NA TRBJ1-5 TRBD1 TRBV6-5 CASSSGGGQPQHF TGTGCCAGCAGTTCAGGGGGAGGTCAGCCCCAGCATTTT
few TRBJ2-6 NA TRBV5-5 CASSLAGVVLTF TGTGCCAGCAGCTTGGCGGGTGTCGTCCTGACTTTC
NA TRBJ1-5 TRBD1 TRBV7-9 CASSLSDRAQPQHF TGTGCCAGCAGCTTATCTGACAGGGCACAGCCCCAGCATTTT
NA TRBJ2-7 NA TRBV5-1 CASRGGALSTEQYF TGCGCCAGCAGAGGAGGGGCACTCTCCACCGAGCAGTACTTC
NA TRBJ2-3 TRBD1 TRBV19 CASSIMDRGTDTQYF TGTGCCAGTAGTATCATGGACAGGGGCACAGATACGCAGTATTTT
few TRBJ2-6 TRBD2 TRBV19 CASRGRRGNSGANVLTF TGTGCCAGTAGAGGACGGCGGGGGAACTCTGGGGCCAACGTCCTGACTTTC
NA TRBJ1-4 NA TRBV19 CASSIQGRREKLFF TGTGCCAGTAGTATCCAGGGCCGGCGTGAAAAACTGTTTTTT
NA TRBJ1-5 NA TRBV27 CASSPTTGFSNQPQHF TGTGCCAGCAGTCCGACTACAGGGTTTAGCAATCAGCCCCAGCATTTT
NA TRBJ2-5 NA TRBV30 CAWSVRRQETQYF TGTGCCTGGAGTGTACGGAGGCAAGAGACCCAGTACTTC
NA TRBJ1-1 NA TRBV10-3 CAISETLGVFGTEAFF TGTGCCATCAGTGAGACCCTCGGAGTATTCGGCACTGAAGCTTTCTTT
NA TRBJ2-2 NA TRBV19 CASSIAGTGELFF TGTGCCAGTAGTATAGCAGGCACCGGGGAGCTGTTTTTT
NA TRBJ1-5 NA TRBV6-5 CASSYSGRANQPQHF TGTGCCAGCAGTTACTCAGGGAGGGCTAATCAGCCCCAGCATTTT
NA TRBJ1-6 NA TRBV7-7 CASSLTGGTEGDVVALHF TGTGCCAGCAGCCTAACAGGAGGGACTGAGGGAGACGTTGTGGCCCTCCACTTT
NA TRBJ1-6 TRBD1 TRBV2 CASSETGIKKSPLHF TGTGCCAGCAGTGAGACAGGGATCAAGAAATCACCCCTCCACTTT
NA TRBJ2-3 TRBD1 TRBV6-6 CASSQGTGFTDTQYF TGTGCCAGCAGTCAAGGGACAGGGTTCACAGATACGCAGTATTTT
few TRBJ1-2 NA TRBV6-5 CASSSIKQLHYGYTF TGTGCCAGCAGTTCGATAAAACAGCTCCACTATGGCTACACCTTC
few TRBJ2-1 NA TRBV7-3 CASRGRDNEQFF TGTGCCAGCCGGGGAAGGGACAATGAGCAGTTCTTC
NA TRBJ2-7 NA TRBV25-1 CASSRQGGGGEQYF TGTGCCAGCAGTAGACAGGGTGGAGGGGGCGAGCAGTACTTC
NA TRBJ1-4 TRBD1 TRBV29-1 CSVRRDRSNEKLFF TGCAGCGTCAGACGGGACAGATCTAATGAAAAACTGTTTTTT
NA TRBJ1-5 TRBD1 TRBV10-2 CASGGQSNQPQHF TGCGCCAGCGGGGGACAGAGCAATCAGCCCCAGCATTTT
NA TRBJ2-3 TRBD2 TRBV4-1 CASSQARGGAEVDTQYF TGCGCCAGCAGCCAGGCCCGCGGGGGGGCCGAGGTAGATACGCAGTATTTT
NA TRBJ2-7 NA TRBV5-4 CASSLYRGYEQYF TGTGCCAGCAGCTTGTATCGGGGCTACGAGCAGTACTTC
few TRBJ2-2 TRBD1 TRBV5-1 CASSLAGTVNTGELFF TGCGCCAGCAGCTTGGCCGGGACAGTGAACACCGGGGAGCTGTTTTTT
few TRBJ2-3 NA TRBV15 CATRSRGRLDTQYF TGTGCCACCAGAAGCCGGGGGAGGTTGGATACGCAGTATTTT
NA TRBJ1-5 TRBD1 TRBV6-6 CASSGQGARNQPQHF TGTGCCAGCAGCGGACAGGGGGCGCGCAATCAGCCCCAGCATTTT
NA TRBJ1-1 TRBD1 TRBV7-3 CASSIGTGSNTEAFF TGTGCCAGTTCAATCGGGACAGGTAGTAACACTGAAGCTTTCTTT
NA TRBJ2-1 TRBD2 TRBV28 CASSSPLAGGLYNEQFF TGTGCCAGCAGTTCGCCACTAGCGGGGGGCCTATACAATGAGCAGTTCTTC
once TRBJ2-3 NA TRBV27 CASSPISGDTQYF TGTGCCAGCAGTCCAATCTCGGGAGATACGCAGTATTTT
NA TRBJ2-2 TRBD2 TRBV6-5 CASSYSGGANTGELFF TGTGCCAGCAGTTACTCCGGGGGGGCGAACACCGGGGAGCTGTTTTTT
NA TRBJ2-1 TRBD2 TRBV6-5 CASSSGGTYNEQFF TGTGCCAGCAGTAGCGGGGGGACCTACAATGAGCAGTTCTTC
NA TRBJ1-5 NA TRBV19 CASSTGGGLNQPQHF TGTGCCAGTAGTACCGGGGGTGGTCTCAATCAGCCCCAGCATTTT
NA TRBJ2-2 TRBD1 TRBV5-1 CASSLVGTGKNTGELFF TGCGCCAGCAGCTTGGTCGGGACAGGGAAAAACACCGGGGAGCTGTTTTTT
NA TRBJ1-1 NA TRBV14 CASSQSTGTEAFF TGTGCCAGCAGCCAATCAACCGGCACTGAAGCTTTCTTT
NA TRBJ1-2 NA TRBV7-2 CASSLDGNYGYTF TGTGCCAGCAGCTTAGACGGGAACTATGGCTACACCTTC
NA TRBJ2-2 NA TRBV28 CASIGADRTGELFF TGTGCCAGCATTGGGGCGGATCGAACCGGGGAGCTGTTTTTT
few TRBJ2-7 NA TRBV14 CASSQGLRRSVEQYF TGTGCCAGCAGCCAAGGCCTTCGGAGATCTGTCGAGCAGTACTTC
NA TRBJ2-3 NA TRBV30 CARGGFADTQYF TGTGCCAGAGGCGGATTCGCAGATACGCAGTATTTT
NA TRBJ2-7 NA TRBV5-1 CASRRGSSYEQYF TGCGCCAGCCGCCGGGGGAGCTCCTACGAGCAGTACTTC
NA TRBJ2-5 TRBD2 TRBV5-4 CASSRSGGAYQETQYF TGTGCCAGCAGCCGGAGCGGGGGGGCCTATCAAGAGACCCAGTACTTC
NA TRBJ1-5 TRBD1 TRBV30 CAWSGTGNQPQHF TGTGCCTGGAGCGGGACAGGGAATCAGCCCCAGCATTTT
NA TRBJ2-3 TRBD2 TRBV5-4 CASSSGLAVDTQYF TGTGCCAGCAGCTCCGGACTAGCGGTAGATACGCAGTATTTT
NA TRBJ1-3 NA TRBV5-1 CASSLESGVGNTIYF TGCGCCAGCAGCTTGGAGTCCGGGGTGGGAAACACCATATATTTT
NA TRBJ2-5 NA TRBV27 CASRTLGGGSVRKETQYF TGTGCCAGCAGGACCTTGGGGGGGGGCTCCGTTCGTAAAGAGACCCAGTACTTC
NA TRBJ2-7 NA TRBV6-5 CASRRQSSYEQYF TGTGCCAGCAGAAGACAGTCTTCCTACGAGCAGTACTTC
NA TRBJ2-3 TRBD2 TRBV6-4 CASASGGSDTQYF TGTGCCAGCGCTAGCGGGGGTTCAGATACGCAGTATTTT
once TRBJ1-4 NA TRBV6-6 CASRSREGEKLFF TGTGCCAGCAGGTCAAGGGAGGGTGAAAAACTGTTTTTT
NA TRBJ1-2 NA TRBV29-1 CSVEGATNYGYTF TGCAGCGTTGAAGGGGCCACTAACTATGGCTACACCTTC
few TRBJ1-2 NA TRBV30 CAWSVGASVGYGYTF TGTGCCTGGAGTGTAGGGGCTTCTGTGGGCTATGGCTACACCTTC
NA TRBJ1-4 NA TRBV5-6 CASSLFQGHATNEKLFF TGTGCCAGCAGCTTGTTCCAGGGTCATGCAACTAATGAAAAACTGTTTTTT
few TRBJ2-1 NA TRBV7-3 CASSKGQYNEQFF TGTGCCAGCAGCAAGGGACAATACAATGAGCAGTTCTTC
NA TRBJ2-3 NA TRBV25-1 CASSAGDSHTDTQYF TGTGCCAGCAGTGCGGGGGACAGCCACACAGATACGCAGTATTTT
NA TRBJ2-3 TRBD1 TRBV9 CASSPQGADTQYF TGTGCCAGCAGCCCCCAGGGGGCAGATACGCAGTATTTT
NA TRBJ2-7 TRBD1 TRBV30 CAWSVGTGFDEQYF TGTGCCTGGAGTGTGGGGACAGGGTTCGACGAGCAGTACTTC
once TRBJ1-5 NA TRBV15 CATSRRAGGNQPQHF TGTGCCACCAGCAGACGGGCAGGGGGCAATCAGCCCCAGCATTTT
once TRBJ2-6 TRBD1 TRBV5-1 CASKGGDRGFPGSGANVLTF TGCGCCAGCAAGGGCGGGGACAGGGGATTCCCGGGTTCTGGGGCCAACGTCCTGACTTTC
NA TRBJ1-5 NA TRBV6-7 CASSYSNDGNQPQHF TGTGCCAGCAGTTACTCGAATGACGGGAATCAGCCCCAGCATTTT